The 27 T cell receptor beta chains below all came from one sample that was sequenced in a study of patients and donors after allogeneic stem cell transplantation. TCRdb reprocessed the RT-PCR reads with MiXCR, giving one entry per CDR3 protein. The sample has 800,000 to 1,000,000 distinct CDR3 sequences, 18% seen once. Material for sequencing was blood, either unsorted or a sorted T cell fraction (not recorded which). These receptors came from a human donor who was either an allogeneic HSCT recipient or a stem cell or donor lymphocyte infusion donor (not recorded which). It is not recorded whose cells these are; they may come from a transplant donor.

This clonotype was detected only a few times. The rearrangement uses TRBV12-5 and TRBJ2-5; TRBD1 might be the D (6 bases). The CDR3 spans 14 residues. Per the germline V gene, CDR1 is LGHNT and CDR2 is FRNRAP. Trimming took 3 bases from V and 4 from J, leaving 12 bases between them. In nucleotides, the CDR3 is TGTGCTAGTGGTTTCGCCGGGACACCAGAGACCCAGTACTTC. It codes for CASGFAGTPETQYF.

This clonotype was detected only a few times. The chain is built from TRBV29-1 and TRBJ1-1; 7 bases align to TRBD1. The germline gives CDR1 SQVTM, CDR2 ANQGSEA. V trimming: 6 bases; J trimming: 5 bases; junction bases outside the gene matches: 9. CDR3 length: 13 residues. CDR3 sequence (DNA): TGCAGCGTGGGGACAGCTTGGGGTACTGAAGCTTTCTTT. This codes for CSVGTAWGTEAFF.

Only a few counts were recorded for this clonotype. J is TRBJ1-2 and V is TRBV12-3 or TRBV12-4; tentative D call: TRBD1 (6 bases). V shed 5 bases and J shed 4 bases, with 17 bases lying between them. This CDR3 is 15 amino acids long. In DNA form, the CDR3 reads TGTGCCAGCAGTCCAACCCGCGACAGGCTCTATGGCTACACCTTC. It is translated as CASSPTRDRLYGYTF.

This clonotype showed up just a few times. The J gene is TRBJ1-1, the V gene TRBV20-1; no reliable D call. The CDR3 extends over 12 amino acids. Germline V gives CDR1 DFQATT, CDR2 SNEGSKA (reference sequence). Trimming took 8 bases from V and 2 from J, leaving 12 bases between them. In nucleotides, the CDR3 is TGCAGTTCGCGGGCAGTCAACACTGAAGCTTTCTTT. Translation: CSSRAVNTEAFF.

This clonotype was counted at least ten times. The rearrangement links TRBV12-3 or TRBV12-4 to TRBJ2-7; D gene unclear. Trimming removed 6 bases at V and 3 bases at J, with 9 bases between. The CDR3 runs 12 residues. For the CDR3, the DNA is TGTGCCAGCAGCTTGGGATTCTACGAGCAGTACTTC. Protein sequence: CASSLGFYEQYF.

In its sample, this clonotype was seen a few times. The chain joins TRBV5-1 to TRBJ2-1, with 10 bases that match TRBD2. Trimming removed 3 bases from V and 5 bases from J; junction bases left unmatched: 14. CDR3 length: 18 residues. Looked up from germline, CDR1 is SGHRS and CDR2 is YFSETQ. CDR3 sequence reads: CASSCPVGTSVIDNEQFF. DNA of the CDR3: TGCGCCAGCAGCTGTCCGGTTGGGACTAGCGTTATTGACAATGAGCAGTTCTTC.

The chain is built from TRBV20-1 and TRBJ2-1; 7 bases map to TRBD2. This CDR3 comprises 15 residues. Unmatched junction bases numbered 4, after V lost 0 bases and J lost 2 bases. CDR1 and CDR2 from the germline V gene are DFQATT and SNEGSKA (reference sequence). CDR3: CSARDGAGAYNEQFF. CDR3 in DNA: TGCAGTGCTAGAGATGGGGCGGGAGCCTACAATGAGCAGTTCTTC.

In DNA form, the CDR3 reads TGTGCCAGCAGTCGTAACACAGGGGGCAATCAGCCCCAGCATTTT. Its protein is CASSRNTGGNQPQHF. The gene calls are TRBV12-3 or TRBV12-4 and TRBJ1-5, with TRBD1 identical over 7 bases. The V segment lost 5 bases and the J segment 2 bases; nucleotides outside the gene matches: 6. CDR3 length: 15 amino acids.

This clonotype was recorded at least ten times. This chain joins TRBV6-5 and TRBJ1-6; a weak D match, TRBD1 (6 bases). Trimming took off 0 bases at V and 6 bases at J, with 12 bases between the two ends. Germline V CDR1 and CDR2: MNHEY, SVGAGI. CDR3 size: 16 residues. Here the CDR3 reads CASSYSSGATNSPLHF. Written as DNA, the CDR3 is TGTGCCAGCAGTTACTCCTCAGGGGCTACTAATTCACCCCTCCACTTT.

The V gene is TRBV5-1, the J gene TRBJ1-2; no reliable D call. Trimming left V 2 bases short and J 0 bases short, with 14 bases between. Germline V gene lookup returns CDR1 SGHRS and CDR2 YFSETQ. The CDR3 consists of 16 residues. The CDR3: CASSLTLSVSNYGYTF. In DNA, the CDR3 is TGCGCCAGCAGCTTAACCCTCAGCGTGTCTAACTATGGCTACACCTTC.

This clonotype has a handful of counts. The chain is built from TRBV7-2 and TRBJ2-5; TRBD1 aligns across 7 bases. Losses at the gene ends were 1 base for V and 4 bases for J; bases not matched to a gene: 6. CDR1 is SGHTA, CDR2 FQGNSA, per germline. The CDR3 is 15 residues long. The CDR3 nucleotides are TGTGCCAGCAGCTTAGAGGGGGCCTCTCGAGAGACCCAGTACTTC. Its protein product is CASSLEGASRETQYF.

This clonotype was observed a few times. The CDR3 DNA is TGTGCCAGTAGTGCTGCAGACACCAACTCTGGAAACACCATATATTTT. This codes for CASSAADTNSGNTIYF. This chain uses TRBV19 with TRBJ1-3; no clear D gene. This CDR3 has 16 residues. Germline assignment: CDR1 LNHDA and CDR2 SQIVND (reference sequence). V gave up 5 bases and J gave up 0 bases, with 14 bases separating them. Looking up the rest from reference TRBV19 and TRBJ1-3 gives the full variable domain: DGGITQSPKYLFRKEGQNVTLSCEQNLNHDAMYWYRQDPGQGLRLIYYSQIVNDFQKGDIAEGYSVSREKKESFPLTVTSAQKNPTAFYLCASSAADTNSGNTIYFGEGSWLTVV.

As to this clonotype: At one of its ends the junction is not consistent with the germline gene, which may arise from a read error. The chain couples TRBV12-3 or TRBV12-4 to TRBJ2-1, with D maybe TRBD2 (5 bases). The CDR3 is made up of 14 amino acids. Here the CDR3 DNA reads TGTGCCTGCAGTTTCAGAGGGCCTTACAATGAGCAGTTCTTC. It encodes CACSFRGPYNEQFF.

The DNA of the CDR3 is TGTGCCAGCGGAAGACGACGGACTCAAACGAGGACTGAAGCTTTCTTT. Translating gives CASGRRRTQTRTEAFF. The V call is TRBV6-1, the J call TRBJ1-1; D call uncertain. The V end lost 8 bases, the J end lost 5 bases, and 24 bases lay between the germline ends. CDR3 length: 16 amino acids. Germline lookup yields CDR1 MNHNS and CDR2 SASEGT.

CDR3 protein: CASSYPDEVRVRGEQFF. The CDR3 DNA is TGTGCCAGCAGTTACCCAGACGAGGTGAGGGTAAGGGGTGAGCAGTTCTTC. The chain uses TRBV6-2 or TRBV6-3 and TRBJ2-1; TRBD1 or TRBD2 may be the D gene (5 bases each). V gave up 2 bases and J gave up 9 bases, with 23 bases separating them. Germline V CDR1 and CDR2: MNHEY, SVGEGT. The CDR3 has 17 amino acids.

A few counts support this clonotype. The gene calls are TRBV18 and TRBJ1-1; 7 bases are shared with TRBD1. The CDR3 is 13 amino acids. V lost 3 bases to trimming and J lost 11 bases; unmatched junction nucleotides: 9. Germline lookup yields CDR1 KGHSH and CDR2 LQKENI. The CDR3 protein is CASSPKEGAEAFF. In nucleotides, the CDR3 is TGTGCCAGCTCACCCAAGGAGGGGGCGGAGGCTTTCTTT.

The chain recombines TRBV4-3 with TRBJ1-4; 7 bases agree with TRBD1. V shed 0 bases and J 6 bases; nucleotides not matched to a gene: 4. The CDR3 covers 15 residues. Germline assignment: CDR1 LGHNA and CDR2 YSLEER. The CDR3 here is CASSQEGTEDEKLFF. CDR3 bases: TGCGCCAGCAGCCAAGAGGGGACAGAGGATGAAAAACTGTTTTTT.

This clonotype was found a few times. The gene calls are TRBV24-1 and TRBJ2-3; no clear D. V was trimmed by 2 bases and J by 4 bases, leaving 9 bases between them. This CDR3 region has 14 residues. Germline lookup yields CDR1 KGHDR and CDR2 SFDVKD. CDR3: CATSDSTGSDTQYF. The DNA of the CDR3 is TGTGCCACCAGTGATTCAACCGGATCAGATACGCAGTATTTT.

The genes are TRBV9 and TRBJ2-2; TRBD2 is a possible D gene (6 bases). Looked up from germline, CDR1 is SGDLS and CDR2 is YYNGEE. The CDR3 sequence is 15 residues long. Trimming left V 4 bases short and J 0 bases short, with 10 bases between. CDR3 bases: TGTGCCAGCAGCTCCCGGACTACGAACACCGGGGAGCTGTTTTTT. This translates into CASSSRTTNTGELFF.

This clonotype turned up a few times. The chain has TRBV10-3 and TRBJ2-1; TRBD2 matches 7 bases. J gave up 8 bases and V 8 bases, and 12 bases lay outside the gene matches. The CDR3 covers 14 residues. CDR1 is ENHRY and CDR2 is SYGVKD in the germline V gene. CDR3 loop: CAIGNAGEGDEQFF. The CDR3 region has the DNA TGTGCCATCGGTAACGCGGGAGAAGGCGATGAGCAGTTCTTC.

This clonotype appeared a single time. The V call is TRBV2, the J call TRBJ2-1; 7 bases are shared with TRBD2. In germline, CDR1 is SNHLY, CDR2 FYNNEI. The length of the CDR3 is 16 residues. The V gene end was trimmed by 2 bases and the J gene end by 7 bases; junction bases not matched to a gene: 11. The CDR3 region is CASSELQTSLGNEQFF. The CDR3 bases are TGTGCCAGCAGTGAACTTCAGACTAGCCTGGGGAATGAGCAGTTCTTC.

The gene calls are TRBV12-3 or TRBV12-4 and TRBJ1-1; D is undetermined. The V end lost 6 bases, the J end lost 4 bases, and 12 bases lay between the germline ends. The CDR3 has 13 amino acids. This CDR3 reads CASSDGPRTEAFF. DNA of the CDR3: TGTGCCAGCAGCGACGGACCGCGCACTGAAGCTTTCTTT.

In its sample, this clonotype was seen a few times. The CDR3 loop reads CASSPSAGGSDTQYF. CDR3 coding DNA: TGTGCCAGCAGCCCCTCTGCGGGGGGGTCAGATACGCAGTATTTT. This chain uses TRBV4-2 with TRBJ2-3, with 9 bases that match TRBD2. Germline CDR1 and CDR2: LGHNA and YNFKEQ. V gave up 4 bases and J gave up 4 bases; unmatched junction bases: 6. The CDR3 covers 15 residues.

This rearrangement joins TRBV6-5 to TRBJ1-3; a weak D match, TRBD1 (6 bases). V dropped 2 bases and J dropped 0 bases, with 8 bases sitting between them. The CDR3 contains 15 residues. Germline values: CDR1 MNHEY, CDR2 SVGAGI. CDR3 residues: CASSYDRTSGNTIYF. The CDR3 bases are TGTGCCAGCAGTTACGACAGGACCTCTGGAAACACCATATATTTT.

V is TRBV20-1 and J is TRBJ1-2; no definite D call. The CDR3 contains 14 residues. V dropped 0 bases and J dropped 8 bases, with 16 bases sitting between them. Germline-derived CDR1 and CDR2 are DFQATT and SNEGSKA (reference sequence). The CDR3 bases are TGCAGTGCTAGAGATCCCGGGTTAGCGGGGGGCTACACCTTC. Residues: CSARDPGLAGGYTF.

This clonotype has a handful of counts. The chain links TRBV7-2 to TRBJ1-3, with D unresolved. Germline V gives CDR1 SGHTA, CDR2 FQGNSA. The CDR3 has 12 amino acids. Trimming removed 7 bases at V and 4 bases at J, with 8 bases between. CDR3 amino acids: CASTLIGNTIYF. The CDR3 DNA sequence: TGTGCCAGCACTCTGATCGGAAACACCATATATTTT.

This clonotype was recorded a few times. The chain joins TRBV7-7 to TRBJ2-1; D is ambiguous. The CDR3 runs 15 residues. CDR1 is SSHAT and CDR2 is FNYEAQ in the germline V gene (reference sequence). V lost 6 bases, J lost 0 bases, and 12 bases lay in between. The CDR3 loop reads CASSGDMSSYNEQFF. The CDR3 DNA sequence: TGTGCCAGCAGTGGAGACATGAGCTCCTACAATGAGCAGTTCTTC.